This record covers a single TCR beta chain. What it binds is not known. The PCR was carried out with 60 Vbeta primers and 13 Jbeta primers. TCRdb's copy holds only in-frame clones and misses some; the assay was immunoSEQ multiplex PCR. Among roughly 160,000 clones listed, roughly 88% were seen once. V was trimmed by 2 bases and J by 4 bases, leaving 17 bases between them. Looked up from germline, CDR1 is SQVTM and CDR2 is ANQGSEA. The CDR3 runs 15 residues. These data originate in a study of cytomegalovirus exposure and HLA in healthy donors. Study-level results: A later analysis reported that several of the most significant clusters appeared to be linked to common viral pathogens, among them Epstein-Barr virus. Later work associated over 15,000 TCR beta sequences with HLA alleles at 0.05 false discovery rate. According to a later analysis, donors in an Asian-associated ancestry cluster reportedly had fewer N-insertions than the 666-donor mean.

The sequenced material came from PBMCs. The origin of this receptor is a boy between 2 and 10 years old in good health and CMV-seronegative. This chain connects TRBV29-1 to TRBJ1-2, with D tentatively TRBD1 (5 bases). CDR3 sequence: CSVESPREDFYGYTF. The CDR3 region has the DNA TGCAGCGTTGAATCGCCCAGGGAAGACTTCTATGGCTACACCTTC.